This is a list of T cell receptor beta chains from one sample in a study of cytomegalovirus exposure and HLA in healthy donors. This table comes from immunoSEQ multiplex PCR, and its TCRdb copy is limited to in-frame clones, with some not included. The sample includes 75,000 to 95,000 clones. The sample was PBMCs. All receptors derive from a man in his thirties or forties in good health and CMV-seronegative. Both conserved end residues are part of each CDR3. The D gene is left open where the match is weak.

len: 15; j_gene: TRBJ2-7; v_gene: TRBV6-5; d_gene: TRBD2; CDR3nt: TGTGCCAGCAGGCCCCGACTAGCGGGAACCTACGAGCAGTACTTC; CDR3aa: CASRPRLAGTYEQYF
len: 14; j_gene: TRBJ1-2; v_gene: TRBV5-4; d_gene: NA; CDR3nt: TGTGCCAGCAGCTTGGACCCAGATCCATATGGCTACACCTTC; CDR3aa: CASSLDPDPYGYTF
len: 16; j_gene: TRBJ2-3; v_gene: TRBV7-3; d_gene: NA; CDR3nt: TGTGCCAGCAGCCTGTTGACAGGGCAGGCGGGGGATACGCAGTATTTT; CDR3aa: CASSLLTGQAGDTQYF
len: 17; j_gene: TRBJ2-7; v_gene: TRBV4-3; d_gene: TRBD2; CDR3nt: TGCGCCAGCAGCCAAGGAGCGGGGCCGCGGATCGGGGACGAGCAGTACTTC; CDR3aa: CASSQGAGPRIGDEQYF
len: 13; j_gene: TRBJ1-1; v_gene: TRBV6-5; d_gene: NA; CDR3nt: TGTGCCAGCAGTTCGCGGGAGAACACTGAAGCTTTCTTT; CDR3aa: CASSSRENTEAFF
len: 14; j_gene: TRBJ1-4; v_gene: TRBV7-7; d_gene: NA; CDR3nt: TGTGCCAGCAGCCCTTCGACAGGCGGAGAAAAACTGTTTTTT; CDR3aa: CASSPSTGGEKLFF
len: 13; j_gene: TRBJ2-5; v_gene: TRBV6-1; d_gene: TRBD1; CDR3nt: TGTGCCAGCAGCGTAGACAGGGGGCAGACCCAGTACTTC; CDR3aa: CASSVDRGQTQYF
len: 14; j_gene: TRBJ1-2; v_gene: TRBV5-6; d_gene: NA; CDR3nt: TGTGCCAGCAGCTTGGGGGGGGTTCTCTATGGCTACACCTTC; CDR3aa: CASSLGGVLYGYTF
len: 14; j_gene: TRBJ2-7; v_gene: TRBV7-2; d_gene: TRBD1; CDR3nt: TGTGCCAGCAGCTTAGGGGCAGGGGGATACGAGCAGTACTTC; CDR3aa: CASSLGAGGYEQYF
len: 14; j_gene: TRBJ2-5; v_gene: TRBV19; d_gene: TRBD1; CDR3nt: TGTGCCAGTAGTGCGAAGACAGGGCGGGAGACCCAGTACTTC; CDR3aa: CASSAKTGRETQYF
len: 16; j_gene: TRBJ2-3; v_gene: TRBV18; d_gene: TRBD2; CDR3nt: TGTGCCAGCTCACCATTGGGGACTAGGCTTCCAGATACGCAGTATTTT; CDR3aa: CASSPLGTRLPDTQYF
len: 15; j_gene: TRBJ1-1; v_gene: TRBV4-3; d_gene: TRBD1; CDR3nt: TGCGCCAGCAGCCAAGTTGGGACAGGGGCGGTACAAGCTTTCTTT; CDR3aa: CASSQVGTGAVQAFF
len: 15; j_gene: TRBJ2-2; v_gene: TRBV5-1; d_gene: TRBD1; CDR3nt: TGCGCCAGCAGCCCTGGAGACAGGGACGCCGGGGAGCTGTTTTTT; CDR3aa: CASSPGDRDAGELFF